This entry describes one TCR beta chain. V shed 3 bases and J 3 bases; nucleotides not matched to a gene: 6. CDR1 and CDR2 (germline): KGHSY, FQNENV. The CDR3 contains 15 residues. The sample belongs to a study of blood T cell repertoires in COVID-19. Study-level information: Spain, Italy and the United States supplied samples that represented acute and convalescent COVID-19. PBMCs, B-cell-depleted T cells, or T cells provided the cDNA or gDNA that made up the material.

Source study methods: Nucleated cell number was recorded as an estimate derived from reference gene primer amplification. Profiled with immunoSEQ multiplex PCR; TCRdb holds only in-frame clones, not every one. D and trimming come from the DNA, and the V and J calls and clone size come from that table. The sample consists of around 140,000 clones, approximately 82% of them appearing once. The sequencing sample was made of peripheral blood. The chain carries TRBV16 and TRBJ1-2, with TRBD1 matching 8 bases. The receptor comes from a human donor with acute or convalescent COVID-19. The donor label of this sample is uncertain. CDR3 DNA: TGTGCCAGCAGCCAGATGACAGGGGATGACTATGGCTACACCTTC. Translated: CASSQMTGDDYGYTF.